The rows below give T cell receptor beta chains drawn from one sample of a study of cytomegalovirus exposure and HLA in healthy donors. Using immunoSEQ multiplex PCR, the repertoire was profiled, and TCRdb retains in-frame clones only, with some absent. The repertoire consists of 45,000 to 65,000 clones, with more than 60% occurring once and the leading ten covering 2.5% to 3%. Material for sequencing was PBMCs. These receptors were collected from a woman aged 35 to 49 in good health and CMV-seropositive. Both conserved end residues are part of each CDR3. The order of the fields is V gene, J gene, CDR3 protein.

>TRBV28|TRBJ2-7
CASTLQGVSYEQYF
>TRBV6-1|TRBJ2-7
CASQGDRSYEQYF
>TRBV4-2|TRBJ1-2
CASSQDARRAGYTF
>TRBV28|TRBJ2-5
CASLGGGRGETQYF
>TRBV10-2|TRBJ2-3
CASSLAGGASTDTQYF
>TRBV7-8|TRBJ1-6
CASSLGQGDSNSPLHF
>TRBV4-2|TRBJ2-5
CASSQEGAGAFETQYF
>TRBV15|TRBJ2-5
CALTGRGARETQYF
>TRBV9|TRBJ1-1
CASSPEPSGGEAFF
>TRBV27|TRBJ1-1
CATSRTGIAEAFF
>TRBV5-1|TRBJ1-6
CASSAGTVNSPLHF
>TRBV27|TRBJ2-2
CASKRSNTGELFF
>TRBV2|TRBJ1-2
CASSAMTQGAGYTF
>TRBV28|TRBJ2-5
CASVSGAQETQYF
>TRBV4-2|TRBJ1-5
CASSQGRGRGPSNQPQHF
>TRBV27|TRBJ2-7
CASSLRGYEQYF
>TRBV6-5|TRBJ2-7
CASSYSIGTYEQYF
>TRBV7-9|TRBJ1-2
CASSSGTAGGYTF
>TRBV29-1|TRBJ2-1
CSVENLIANEQFF
>TRBV4-1|TRBJ1-1
CASSQVFMDRADSNTEAFF
>TRBV19|TRBJ2-2
CASSDPGTGAGELFF
>TRBV5-1|TRBJ2-3
CASSRAPLDRVITDTQYF
>TRBV6-1|TRBJ2-3
CASSGRTGQSDTQYF
>TRBV19|TRBJ2-7
CASSKDTYEQYF
>TRBV6-6|TRBJ2-3
CASRGEGRTDTQYF
>TRBV25-1|TRBJ2-5
CASSEPTGKETQYF
>TRBV4-3|TRBJ2-7
CASSHGLYYEQYF
>TRBV5-6|TRBJ2-7
CASSFRDRVYEQYF
>TRBV5-1|TRBJ2-2
CASSSWTSQNTGELFF
>TRBV7-8|TRBJ1-2
CASSPGTGGQPNYGYTF
>TRBV7-2|TRBJ1-2
CASSLAGVGGNYGYTF
>TRBV7-3|TRBJ2-3
CASSPTGTDTQYF
>TRBV14|TRBJ2-3
CASSRAGGDTQYF
>TRBV2|TRBJ2-1
CASHLNYEQFF
>TRBV28|TRBJ2-7
CASTLQGYEQYF
>TRBV5-1|TRBJ2-4
CASSPVRPLAKNIQYF
>TRBV2|TRBJ1-6
CASSEDRGRGSPLHF
>TRBV2|TRBJ2-1
CASRSTAGFYNEQFF
>TRBV5-4|TRBJ2-2
CASIQGGTGNTGELFF
>TRBV7-8|TRBJ2-7
CASGLSGGTYEQYF
>TRBV9|TRBJ1-1
CASSVAGSQGTEAFF
>TRBV6-1|TRBJ1-6
CASMTGLDSPLHF
>TRBV19|TRBJ2-7
CASSIDHSIGEQYF
>TRBV10-3|TRBJ1-2
CAISESWDRVSLGYTF
>TRBV5-8|TRBJ1-2
CASSLRIRDREGYTF
>TRBV7-9|TRBJ2-7
CASSPDRVITSEQYF
>TRBV10-3|TRBJ2-1
CAIRDDSNEQFF
>TRBV15|TRBJ1-5
CATSRVGAVNQPQHF
>TRBV28|TRBJ1-2
CASSFWQGANYGYTF
>TRBV4-3|TRBJ1-5
CASSPPDGDQPQHF
>TRBV19|TRBJ1-6
CASGDTGLVPISPLHF
>TRBV5-4|TRBJ2-5
CASSLARASQETQYF
>TRBV7-7|TRBJ2-5
CASSLKGGETQYF
>TRBV28|TRBJ1-2
CASSFSGQTPYGYTF